Presented here are 2 T cell receptor beta chains from one specimen sequenced in a study of blood T cell repertoires in COVID-19. Method: immunoSEQ multiplex PCR; TCRdb's copy keeps in-frame clones and lacks some. The sample consists of about 190,000 clones, less than 80% of them appearing once. Sequencing used peripheral blood. These receptors originate from a woman aged 45-65 years with acute or convalescent COVID-19.

A few counts support this clone. J is TRBJ1-4 and V is TRBV2; D not certain. The germline V gene has CDR1 SNHLY and CDR2 FYNNEI. This CDR3 spans 16 amino acids. V lost 3 bases to trimming and J lost 0 bases, with 11 bases between them. Here the CDR3 reads CASSDGQDSTNEKLFF. CDR3 DNA sequence: TGTGCCAGCAGTGATGGCCAGGATTCAACTAATGAAAAACTGTTTTTT.

The rearrangement links TRBV11-2 to TRBJ2-7; D gene unclear. Germline V gene lookup returns CDR1 SGHAT and CDR2 FQNNGV. The CDR3 contains 11 residues. V was clipped by 5 bases and J by 3 bases, with 5 bases between them. DNA of the CDR3: TGTGCCAGCAGCCCCTACTACGAGCAGTACTTC. This codes for CASSPYYEQYF. The full variable domain, in which reference TRBV11-2 and TRBJ2-7 provide the parts outside the CDR3, is EAGVAQSPRYKIIEKRQSVAFWCNPISGHATLYWYQQILGQGPKLLIQFQNNGVVDDSQLPKDRFSAERLKGVDSTLKIQPAKLEDSAVYLCASSPYYEQYFGPGTRLTVT.